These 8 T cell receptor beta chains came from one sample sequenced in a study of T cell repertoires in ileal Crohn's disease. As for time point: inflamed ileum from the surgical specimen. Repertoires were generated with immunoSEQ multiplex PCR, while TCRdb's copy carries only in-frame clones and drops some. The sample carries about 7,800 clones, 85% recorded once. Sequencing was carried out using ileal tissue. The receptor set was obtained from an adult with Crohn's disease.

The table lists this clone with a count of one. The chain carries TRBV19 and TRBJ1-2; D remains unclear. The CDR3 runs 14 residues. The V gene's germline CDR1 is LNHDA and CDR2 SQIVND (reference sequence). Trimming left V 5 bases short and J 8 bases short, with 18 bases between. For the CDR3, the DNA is TGTGCCAGTAGTCCCCGTGGGCGGTTAAGAGGCTACACCTTC. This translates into CASSPRGRLRGYTF.

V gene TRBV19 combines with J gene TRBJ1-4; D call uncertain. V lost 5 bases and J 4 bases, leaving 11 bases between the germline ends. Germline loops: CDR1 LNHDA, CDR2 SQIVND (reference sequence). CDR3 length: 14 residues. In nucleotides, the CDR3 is TGTGCCAGTAGTGAGACACCAAGTAATGAAAAACTGTTTTTT. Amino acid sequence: CASSETPSNEKLFF.

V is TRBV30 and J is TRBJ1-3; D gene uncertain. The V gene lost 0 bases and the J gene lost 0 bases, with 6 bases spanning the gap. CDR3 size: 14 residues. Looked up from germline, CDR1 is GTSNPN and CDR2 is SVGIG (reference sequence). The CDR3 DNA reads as TGTGCCTGGAGTGTACTGAACTCTGGAAACACCATATATTTT. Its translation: CAWSVLNSGNTIYF. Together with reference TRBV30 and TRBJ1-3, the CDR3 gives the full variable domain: SQTIHQWPATLVQPVGSPLSLECTVEGTSNPNLYWYRQAAGRGLQLLFYSVGIGQISSEVPQNLSASRPQDRQFILSSKKLLLSDSGFYLCAWSVLNSGNTIYFGEGSWLTVV.

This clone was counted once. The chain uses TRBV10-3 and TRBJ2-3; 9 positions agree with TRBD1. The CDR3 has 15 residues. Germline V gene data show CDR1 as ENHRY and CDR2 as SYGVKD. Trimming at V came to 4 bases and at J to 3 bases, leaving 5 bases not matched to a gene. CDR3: CAISGTGVSTDTQYF. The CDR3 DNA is TGTGCCATCAGTGGGACAGGGGTGTCAACAGATACGCAGTATTTT.

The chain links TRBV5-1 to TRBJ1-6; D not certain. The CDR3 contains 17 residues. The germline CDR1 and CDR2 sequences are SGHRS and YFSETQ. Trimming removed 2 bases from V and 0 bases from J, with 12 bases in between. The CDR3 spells CASSLGVASSYNSPLHF. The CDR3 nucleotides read TGCGCCAGCAGCTTAGGAGTAGCAAGCTCCTATAATTCACCCCTCCACTTT.

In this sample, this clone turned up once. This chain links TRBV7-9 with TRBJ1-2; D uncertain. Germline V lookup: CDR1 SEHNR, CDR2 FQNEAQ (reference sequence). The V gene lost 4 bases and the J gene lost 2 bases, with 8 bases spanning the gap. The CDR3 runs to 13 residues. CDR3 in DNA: TGTGCCAGCAGCTCCTCAAGAAACTATGGCTACACCTTC. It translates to CASSSSRNYGYTF.

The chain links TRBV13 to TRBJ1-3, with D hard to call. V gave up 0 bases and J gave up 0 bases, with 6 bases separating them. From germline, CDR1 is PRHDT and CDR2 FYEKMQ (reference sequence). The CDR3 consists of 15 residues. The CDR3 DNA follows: TGTGCCAGCAGCTTAGGGGCAGACTCTGGAAACACCATATATTTT. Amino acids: CASSLGADSGNTIYF.

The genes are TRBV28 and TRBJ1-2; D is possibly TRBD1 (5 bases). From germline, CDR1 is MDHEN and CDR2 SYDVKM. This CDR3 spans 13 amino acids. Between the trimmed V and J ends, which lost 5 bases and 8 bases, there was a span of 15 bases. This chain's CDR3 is CASSPSARAGYTF. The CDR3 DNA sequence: TGTGCCAGCAGTCCCTCGGCCAGGGCAGGCTACACCTTC.